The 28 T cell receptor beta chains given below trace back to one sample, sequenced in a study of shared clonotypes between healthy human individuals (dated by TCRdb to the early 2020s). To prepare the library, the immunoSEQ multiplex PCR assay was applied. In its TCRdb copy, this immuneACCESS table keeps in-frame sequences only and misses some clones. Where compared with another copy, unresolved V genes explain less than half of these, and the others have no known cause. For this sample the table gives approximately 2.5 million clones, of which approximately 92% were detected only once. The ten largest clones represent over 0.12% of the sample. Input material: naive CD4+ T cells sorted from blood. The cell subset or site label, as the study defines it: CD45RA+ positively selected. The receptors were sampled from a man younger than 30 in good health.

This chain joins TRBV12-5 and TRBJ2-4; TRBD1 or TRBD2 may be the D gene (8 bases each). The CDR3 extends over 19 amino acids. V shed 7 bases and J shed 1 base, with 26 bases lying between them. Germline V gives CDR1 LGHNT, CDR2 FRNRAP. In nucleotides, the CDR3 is TGTGCTAGTGCCTTCGGACAGGGAAGCGGGAGAGGGGCCAAAAACATTCAGTACTTC. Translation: CASAFGQGSGRGAKNIQYF.

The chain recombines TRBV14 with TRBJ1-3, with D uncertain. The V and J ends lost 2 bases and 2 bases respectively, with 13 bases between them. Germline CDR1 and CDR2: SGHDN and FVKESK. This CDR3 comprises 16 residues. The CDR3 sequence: CASSQSWAETGNTIYF. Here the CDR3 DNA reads TGTGCCAGCAGCCAAAGCTGGGCAGAGACTGGAAACACCATATATTTT. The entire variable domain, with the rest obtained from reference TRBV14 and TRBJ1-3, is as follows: EAGVTQFPSHSVIEKGQTVTLRCDPISGHDNLYWYRRVMGKEIKFLLHFVKESKQDESGMPNNRFLAERTGGTYSTLKVQPAELEDSGVYFCASSQSWAETGNTIYFGEGSWLTVV.

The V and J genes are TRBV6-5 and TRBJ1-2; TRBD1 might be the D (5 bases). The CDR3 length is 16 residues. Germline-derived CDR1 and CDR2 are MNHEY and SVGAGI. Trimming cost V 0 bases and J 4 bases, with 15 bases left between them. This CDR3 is CASSYSKFQGGYGYTF. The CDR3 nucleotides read TGTGCCAGCAGTTACTCGAAGTTTCAGGGTGGCTATGGCTACACCTTC.

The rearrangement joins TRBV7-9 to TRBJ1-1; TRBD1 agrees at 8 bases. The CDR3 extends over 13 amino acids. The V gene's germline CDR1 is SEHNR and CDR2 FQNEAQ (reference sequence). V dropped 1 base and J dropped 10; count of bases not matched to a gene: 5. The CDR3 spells CASSLDGGTGAFF. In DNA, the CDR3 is TGTGCCAGCAGCTTAGATGGGGGGACAGGAGCTTTCTTT.

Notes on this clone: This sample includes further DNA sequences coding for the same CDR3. DNA of the CDR3: TGTGCCAGCAGTTTACGGAAAGAGACCCAGTACTTC. The encoded protein is CASSLRKETQYF. The chain carries TRBV28 and TRBJ2-5; D is undetermined. Trimming removed 2 bases at V and 3 bases at J, with 4 bases between. The CDR3 has 12 amino acids. Germline V gene sequence: CDR1 MDHEN, CDR2 SYDVKM.

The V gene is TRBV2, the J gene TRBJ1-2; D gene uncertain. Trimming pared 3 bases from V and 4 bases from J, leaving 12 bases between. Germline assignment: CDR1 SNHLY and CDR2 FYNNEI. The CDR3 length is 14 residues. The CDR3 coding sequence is TGTGCCAGCAGTGATCGTAAACAGTCCTATGGCTACACCTTC. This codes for CASSDRKQSYGYTF.

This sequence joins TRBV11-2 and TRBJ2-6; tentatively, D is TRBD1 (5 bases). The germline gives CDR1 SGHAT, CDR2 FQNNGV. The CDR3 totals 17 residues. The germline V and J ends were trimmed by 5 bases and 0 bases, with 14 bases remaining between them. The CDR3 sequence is CASSPLRGTSGANVLTF. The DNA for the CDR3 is TGTGCCAGCAGCCCACTAAGGGGAACCTCTGGGGCCAACGTCCTGACTTTC. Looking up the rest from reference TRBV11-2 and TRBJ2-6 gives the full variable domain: EAGVAQSPRYKIIEKRQSVAFWCNPISGHATLYWYQQILGQGPKLLIQFQNNGVVDDSQLPKDRFSAERLKGVDSTLKIQPAKLEDSAVYLCASSPLRGTSGANVLTFGAGSRLTVL.

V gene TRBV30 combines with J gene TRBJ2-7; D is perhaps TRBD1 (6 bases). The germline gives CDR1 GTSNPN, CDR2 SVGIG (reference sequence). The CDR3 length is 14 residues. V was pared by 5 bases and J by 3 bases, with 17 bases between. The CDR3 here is CAWGRVLGHYEQYF. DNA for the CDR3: TGTGCCTGGGGACGGGTCTTGGGACACTACGAGCAGTACTTC. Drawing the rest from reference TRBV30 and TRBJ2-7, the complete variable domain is SQTIHQWPATLVQPVGSPLSLECTVEGTSNPNLYWYRQAAGRGLQLLFYSVGIGQISSEVPQNLSASRPQDRQFILSSKKLLLSDSGFYLCAWGRVLGHYEQYFGPGTRLTVT.

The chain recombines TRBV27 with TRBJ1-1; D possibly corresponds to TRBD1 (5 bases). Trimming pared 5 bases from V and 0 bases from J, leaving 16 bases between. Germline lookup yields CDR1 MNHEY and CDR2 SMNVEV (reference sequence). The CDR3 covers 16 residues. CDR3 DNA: TGTGCCAGCAGTCTTAACGGTGGGGCGATGAACACTGAAGCTTTCTTT. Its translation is CASSLNGGAMNTEAFF.

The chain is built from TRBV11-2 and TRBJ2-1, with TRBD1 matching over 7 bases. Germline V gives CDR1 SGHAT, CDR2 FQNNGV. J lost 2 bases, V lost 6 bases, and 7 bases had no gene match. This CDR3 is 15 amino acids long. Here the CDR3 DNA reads TGTGCCAGCAGTTCACAGGGGCTCACCTACAATGAGCAGTTCTTC. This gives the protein CASSSQGLTYNEQFF.

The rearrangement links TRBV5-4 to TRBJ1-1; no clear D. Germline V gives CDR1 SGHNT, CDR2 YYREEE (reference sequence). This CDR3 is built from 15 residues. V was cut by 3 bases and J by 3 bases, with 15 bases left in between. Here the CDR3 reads CASSSPAGWDTEAFF. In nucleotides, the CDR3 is TGTGCCAGCAGCTCCCCGGCCGGGTGGGACACTGAAGCTTTCTTT.

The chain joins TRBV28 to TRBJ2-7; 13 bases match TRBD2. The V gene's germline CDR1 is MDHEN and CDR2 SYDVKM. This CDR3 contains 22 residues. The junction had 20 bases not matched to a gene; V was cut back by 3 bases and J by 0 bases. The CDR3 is CASSLVFLRVTSGGKSSYEQYF. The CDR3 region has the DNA TGTGCCAGCAGTTTGGTATTTCTCCGGGTGACTAGCGGGGGGAAGAGCTCCTACGAGCAGTACTTC.

CDR3 sequence reads: CASSKGTAQYF. Written as DNA, the CDR3 is TGTGCCAGCAGCAAAGGGACCGCTCAGTACTTC. This chain uses TRBV11-2 with TRBJ2-4; the D call may be TRBD1 or TRBD2 (5 bases each). The germline gives CDR1 SGHAT, CDR2 FQNNGV. The CDR3 runs 11 residues. V lost 5 bases and J 12 bases, leaving 11 bases between the germline ends.

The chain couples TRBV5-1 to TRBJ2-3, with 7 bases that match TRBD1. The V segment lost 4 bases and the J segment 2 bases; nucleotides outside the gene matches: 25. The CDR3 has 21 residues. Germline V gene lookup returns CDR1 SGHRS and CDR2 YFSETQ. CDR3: CASSHVSASKKTGPTTDTQYF. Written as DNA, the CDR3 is TGCGCCAGCAGCCATGTAAGCGCAAGTAAAAAGACAGGGCCTACCACAGATACGCAGTATTTT.

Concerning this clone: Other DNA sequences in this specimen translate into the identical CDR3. This CDR3 reads CASSLKGGGSYEQYF. The CDR3, as DNA: TGTGCCAGCAGTTTAAAAGGGGGAGGGTCCTACGAGCAGTACTTC. The J gene is TRBJ2-7, the V gene TRBV27, with D maybe TRBD2 (7 bases). Germline V lookup: CDR1 MNHEY, CDR2 SMNVEV (reference sequence). V dropped 2 bases and J dropped 1 base, with 12 bases sitting between them. The CDR3 consists of 15 residues.

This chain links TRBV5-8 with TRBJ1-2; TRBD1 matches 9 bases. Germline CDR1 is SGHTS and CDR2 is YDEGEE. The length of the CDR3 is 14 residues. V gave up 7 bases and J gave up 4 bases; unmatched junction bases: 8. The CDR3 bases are TGTGCCAGCCGTCGAACAGGGGGCACCTATGGCTACACCTTC. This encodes CASRRTGGTYGYTF.

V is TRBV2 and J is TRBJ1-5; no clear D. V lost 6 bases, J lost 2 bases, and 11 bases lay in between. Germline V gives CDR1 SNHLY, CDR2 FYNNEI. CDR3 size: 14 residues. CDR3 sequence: CASSGRVGNQPQHF. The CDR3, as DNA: TGTGCCAGCAGCGGACGGGTAGGCAATCAGCCCCAGCATTTT.

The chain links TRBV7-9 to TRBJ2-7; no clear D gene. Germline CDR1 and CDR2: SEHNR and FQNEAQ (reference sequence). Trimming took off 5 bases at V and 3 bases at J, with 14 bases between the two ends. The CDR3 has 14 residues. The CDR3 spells CASSPQTGNYEQYF. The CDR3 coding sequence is TGTGCCAGCAGCCCCCAGACTGGTAACTACGAGCAGTACTTC.

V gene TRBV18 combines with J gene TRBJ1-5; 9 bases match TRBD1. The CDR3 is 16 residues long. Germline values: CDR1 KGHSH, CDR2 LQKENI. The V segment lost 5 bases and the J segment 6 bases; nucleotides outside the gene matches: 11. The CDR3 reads CASSTNIGQGSQPQHF. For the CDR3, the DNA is TGTGCCAGCTCAACAAATATAGGACAGGGGAGTCAGCCCCAGCATTTT.

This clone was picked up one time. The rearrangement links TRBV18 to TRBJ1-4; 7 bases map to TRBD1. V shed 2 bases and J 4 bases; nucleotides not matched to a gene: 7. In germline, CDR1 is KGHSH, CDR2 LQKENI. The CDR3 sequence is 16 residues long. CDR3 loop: CASSPALTGDNEKLFF. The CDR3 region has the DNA TGTGCCAGCTCACCAGCCCTAACAGGGGATAATGAAAAACTGTTTTTT.

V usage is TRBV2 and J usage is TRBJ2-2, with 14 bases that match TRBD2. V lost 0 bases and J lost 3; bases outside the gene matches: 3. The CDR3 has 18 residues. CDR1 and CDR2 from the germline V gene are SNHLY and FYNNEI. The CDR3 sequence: CASSEAGTSGRYTGELFF. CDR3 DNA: TGTGCCAGCAGTGAAGCGGGGACTAGCGGGAGATACACCGGGGAGCTGTTTTTT. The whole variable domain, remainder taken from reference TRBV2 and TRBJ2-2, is EPEVTQTPSHQVTQMGQEVILRCVPISNHLYFYWYRQILGQKVEFLVSFYNNEISEKSEIFDDQFSVERPDGSNFTLKIRSTKLEDSAMYFCASSEAGTSGRYTGELFFGEGSRLTVL.

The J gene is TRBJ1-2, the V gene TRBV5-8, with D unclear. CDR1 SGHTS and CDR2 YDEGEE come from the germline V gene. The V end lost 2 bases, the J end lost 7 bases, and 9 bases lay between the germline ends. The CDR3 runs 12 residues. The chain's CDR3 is CASSLRVAGYTF. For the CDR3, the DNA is TGTGCCAGCAGCTTAAGGGTTGCTGGCTACACCTTC.

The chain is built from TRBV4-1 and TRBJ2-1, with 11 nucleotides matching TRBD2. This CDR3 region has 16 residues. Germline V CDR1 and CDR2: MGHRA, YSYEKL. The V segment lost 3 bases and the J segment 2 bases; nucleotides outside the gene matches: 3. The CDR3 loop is CASSHGTSGAYNEQFF. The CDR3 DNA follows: TGCGCCAGCAGCCATGGGACTAGCGGTGCCTACAATGAGCAGTTCTTC.

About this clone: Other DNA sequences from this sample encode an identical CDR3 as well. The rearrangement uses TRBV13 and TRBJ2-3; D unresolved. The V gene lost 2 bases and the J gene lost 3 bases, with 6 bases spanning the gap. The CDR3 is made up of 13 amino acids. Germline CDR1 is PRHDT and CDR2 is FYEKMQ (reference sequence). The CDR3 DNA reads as TGTGCCAGCAGCTTATATTCTACAGATACGCAGTATTTT. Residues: CASSLYSTDTQYF.

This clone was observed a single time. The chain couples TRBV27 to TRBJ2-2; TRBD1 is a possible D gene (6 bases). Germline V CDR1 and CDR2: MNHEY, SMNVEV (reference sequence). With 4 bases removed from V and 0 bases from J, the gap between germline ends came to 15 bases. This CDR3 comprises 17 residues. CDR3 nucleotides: TGTGCCAGCAGTTCCCCCGACAGGACTGCGAACACCGGGGAGCTGTTTTTT. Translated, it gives CASSSPDRTANTGELFF.

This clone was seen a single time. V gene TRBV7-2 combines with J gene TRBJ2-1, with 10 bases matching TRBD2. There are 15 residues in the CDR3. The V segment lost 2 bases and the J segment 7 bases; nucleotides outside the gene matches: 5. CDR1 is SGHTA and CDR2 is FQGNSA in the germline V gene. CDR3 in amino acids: CASSLKRGGWNEQFF. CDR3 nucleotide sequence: TGTGCCAGCAGCTTAAAGCGGGGGGGCTGGAATGAGCAGTTCTTC.

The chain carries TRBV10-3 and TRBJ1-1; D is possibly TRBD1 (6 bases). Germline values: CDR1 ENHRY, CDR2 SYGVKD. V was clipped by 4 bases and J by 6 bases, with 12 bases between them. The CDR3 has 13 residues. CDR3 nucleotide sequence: TGTGCCATCAGTGGGGGGGCCTTCTCTGAAGCTTTCTTT. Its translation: CAISGGAFSEAFF.

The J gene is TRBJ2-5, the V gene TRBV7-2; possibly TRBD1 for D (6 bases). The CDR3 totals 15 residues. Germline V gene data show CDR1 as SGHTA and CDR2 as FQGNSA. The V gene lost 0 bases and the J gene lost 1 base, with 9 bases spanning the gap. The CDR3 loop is CASSLAGQPQETQYF. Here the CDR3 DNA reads TGTGCCAGCAGCTTAGCGGGACAACCCCAAGAGACCCAGTACTTC.